The 19 T cell receptor beta chains reported below all come from one sample, sequenced in a study of blood T cell repertoires in COVID-19. Assay: immunoSEQ multiplex PCR; the TCRdb copy retains only in-frame clones and omits some. The table has about 180,000 clones, 81% seen once; the top ten hold about 10%. The sequenced sample was peripheral blood. Every receptor here comes from a woman aged 80 or older with COVID-19, enrolled during active disease.

The V gene is TRBV12-5, the J gene TRBJ2-7; TRBD1 might be the D (5 bases). V lost 6 bases, J lost 2 bases, and 14 bases lay in between. The CDR3 runs 14 residues. CDR1 and CDR2 (germline): LGHNT, FRNRAP. CDR3 nucleotide sequence: TGTGCTAGTGGGAAGGGGCTTTTCCCCTACGAGCAGTACTTC. It specifies CASGKGLFPYEQYF.

The rearrangement links TRBV7-6 to TRBJ1-2; no clear D gene. V shed 3 bases and J shed 2 bases, with 7 bases lying between them. This CDR3 is built from 13 residues. Germline CDR1 reads SGHVS; CDR2 reads FNYEAQ. CDR3 nucleotides: TGTGCCAGCAGCTTTGCCAGGAACTATGGCTACACCTTC. Protein sequence: CASSFARNYGYTF.

This chain uses TRBV7-8 with TRBJ1-2, with 8 bases that match TRBD1. The CDR3 totals 14 residues. Germline trimming cut 5 bases from V and 4 bases from J; bases unmatched to any gene: 6. Germline V gene sequence: CDR1 SGHVS, CDR2 FQNEAQ. The CDR3 here is CASSPGQGAYGYTF. CDR3 bases: TGTGCCAGCAGCCCCGGACAGGGAGCCTATGGCTACACCTTC.

This chain links TRBV30 with TRBJ2-2; 7 bases map to TRBD2. The CDR3 runs to 16 residues. V lost 5 bases and J lost 0; bases outside the gene matches: 9. Per germline, CDR1 GTSNPN and CDR2 SVGIG (reference sequence). The CDR3 DNA reads TGTGCCTGGGGTACGGGACTAACTGCGAACACCGGGGAGCTGTTTTTT. As protein: CAWGTGLTANTGELFF. Looking up the rest from reference TRBV30 and TRBJ2-2 gives the full variable domain: SQTIHQWPATLVQPVGSPLSLECTVEGTSNPNLYWYRQAAGRGLQLLFYSVGIGQISSEVPQNLSASRPQDRQFILSSKKLLLSDSGFYLCAWGTGLTANTGELFFGEGSRLTVL.

This sequence joins TRBV10-3 and TRBJ2-4, with 7 nucleotides matching TRBD1. CDR3 length: 12 amino acids. V trimming: 6 bases; J trimming: 8 bases; junction bases outside the gene matches: 4. CDR1 and CDR2 (germline): ENHRY, SYGVKD. CDR3 coding DNA: TGTGCCATCAGCCGGACAGGAGACATTCAGTACTTC. As protein: CAISRTGDIQYF.

The V gene is TRBV13, the J gene TRBJ2-5; 12 bases map to TRBD2. V lost 0 bases to trimming and J lost 7 bases; unmatched junction nucleotides: 9. The CDR3 contains 17 residues. Germline V gene lookup returns CDR1 PRHDT and CDR2 FYEKMQ (reference sequence). CDR3 nucleotides: TGTGCCAGCAGCTTAGGGGCTAGCGGGAGGGCCTTGTCGACCCAGTACTTC. It specifies CASSLGASGRALSTQYF. The whole variable domain, filled in from reference TRBV13 and TRBJ2-5, reads AAGVIQSPRHLIKEKRETATLKCYPIPRHDTVYWYQQGPGQDPQFLISFYEKMQSDKGSIPDRFSAQQFSDYHSELNMSSLELGDSALYFCASSLGASGRALSTQYFGPGTRLLVL.

This clone appeared a single time. The chain carries TRBV28 and TRBJ1-5, with TRBD1 matching 7 bases. Unmatched junction bases numbered 8, after V lost 3 bases and J lost 0 bases. CDR3 length: 17 amino acids. Germline V gene data show CDR1 as MDHEN and CDR2 as SYDVKM. CDR3 loop: CASSLRTGLYSNQPQHF. In DNA, the CDR3 is TGTGCCAGCAGTTTGAGGACAGGTTTATATAGCAATCAGCCCCAGCATTTT. Full variable domain (missing parts from reference TRBV28 and TRBJ1-5): DVKVTQSSRYLVKRTGEKVFLECVQDMDHENMFWYRQDPGLGLRLIYFSYDVKMKEKGDIPEGYSVSREKKERFSLILESASTNQTSMYLCASSLRTGLYSNQPQHFGDGTRLSIL.

The V and J genes are TRBV9 and TRBJ1-2; a possible D gene is TRBD1 (6 bases). The CDR3 runs 14 residues. Per germline, CDR1 SGDLS and CDR2 YYNGEE. With 0 bases removed from V and 0 bases from J, the gap between germline ends came to 6 bases. DNA for the CDR3: TGTGCCAGCAGCGTAGGGGGGCCTAACTATGGCTACACCTTC. It yields the protein CASSVGGPNYGYTF.

The rearrangement links TRBV28 to TRBJ2-1; D might be TRBD2 (6 bases). V was cut by 2 bases and J by 2 bases, with 13 bases left in between. The CDR3 contains 16 residues. Germline V gives CDR1 MDHEN, CDR2 SYDVKM. This chain's CDR3 is CASSLGRKITYNEQFF. The CDR3 nucleotides are TGTGCCAGCAGTTTAGGGAGGAAGATCACCTACAATGAGCAGTTCTTC.

The chain joins TRBV7-8 to TRBJ1-2, with D unresolved. This CDR3 region has 12 residues. V lost 0 bases and J lost 6, with 5 bases in between. Germline V CDR1 and CDR2: SGHVS, FQNEAQ. The CDR3 reads CASSLALNGYTF. The DNA for the CDR3 is TGTGCCAGCAGCTTAGCGCTAAATGGCTACACCTTC.

CDR3 in amino acids: CAWSREGVEQYF. The CDR3 DNA follows: TGTGCCTGGAGCCGCGAGGGGGTCGAGCAGTACTTC. The J gene is TRBJ2-7, the V gene TRBV30; D is possibly TRBD1 (6 bases). CDR3 length: 12 residues. Germline CDR1 and CDR2: GTSNPN and SVGIG (reference sequence). V was shortened by 3 bases and J by 6 bases, with 12 bases between the two germline ends.

The J gene is TRBJ2-7, the V gene TRBV4-2; unclear D gene. Germline CDR1 and CDR2: LGHNA and YNFKEQ. Deletions cut 3 bases from V and 3 bases from J, with 3 bases between. This CDR3 has 11 amino acids. This chain's CDR3 is CASSHRYEQYF. The DNA of the CDR3 is TGTGCCAGCAGCCACCGCTACGAGCAGTACTTC.

V usage is TRBV11-2 and J usage is TRBJ2-1; D may be TRBD1 (5 bases). The CDR3 is 15 amino acids. V was clipped by 1 base and J by 5 bases, with 12 bases between them. Germline CDR1 reads SGHAT; CDR2 reads FQNNGV. The CDR3 DNA is TGTGCCAGCAGCTTAGCGGGCAGGGAAGACAATGAGCAGTTCTTC. Protein product: CASSLAGREDNEQFF.

The chain employs TRBV18 and TRBJ2-1; 9 nucleotides agree with TRBD1. V gave up 5 bases and J gave up 6 bases; unmatched junction bases: 11. This CDR3 has 16 residues. Germline lookup yields CDR1 KGHSH and CDR2 LQKENI. CDR3 loop: CASSSMGQGLGNEQFF. The CDR3 DNA is TGTGCCAGCTCATCAATGGGACAGGGCTTAGGCAATGAGCAGTTCTTC.

This chain links TRBV6-9 with TRBJ1-4; D unclear. Germline CDR1 and CDR2: MNHGY and SVAAGI. CDR3 size: 16 residues. Trimming shortened V by 3 bases and J by 8 bases, and 19 bases separated the two germline ends. CDR3: CASSYSEGGYREKLFF. DNA for the CDR3: TGTGCCAGCAGTTACTCGGAGGGAGGGTATCGGGAAAAACTGTTTTTT.

This clone came up once. The V and J genes are TRBV14 and TRBJ1-3; 7 bases are a match to TRBD1. Per the germline V gene, CDR1 is SGHDN and CDR2 is FVKESK. The CDR3 runs to 18 residues. Trimming took 2 bases from V and 0 from J; bases not matched to a gene: 10. This CDR3 is CASSQQQGPGASGNTIYF. The CDR3, as DNA: TGTGCCAGCAGCCAACAACAGGGGCCGGGGGCCTCTGGAAACACCATATATTTT.

The J gene is TRBJ2-6, the V gene TRBV7-2, with D uncertain. Germline assignment: CDR1 SGHTA and CDR2 FQGNSA. V was clipped by 6 bases and J by 0 bases, with 6 bases between them. The length of the CDR3 is 14 residues. As DNA, the CDR3 is TGTGCCAGCAGTCGGAGCTCTGGGGCCAACGTCCTGACTTTC. Residues: CASSRSSGANVLTF.

The V call is TRBV29-1, the J call TRBJ2-5; D unclear. Trimming took off 3 bases at V and 5 bases at J, with 13 bases between the two ends. The CDR3 length is 13 residues. Germline CDR1 is SQVTM and CDR2 is ANQGSEA. CDR3 sequence: CSVDELFNETQYF. The CDR3 DNA follows: TGCAGCGTTGATGAACTGTTTAACGAGACCCAGTACTTC. Full variable domain (remainder filled in from reference TRBV29-1 and TRBJ2-5): SAVISQKPSRDICQRGTSLTIQCQVDSQVTMMFWYRQQPGQSLTLIATANQGSEATYESGFVIDKFPISRPNLTFSTLTVSNMSPEDSSIYLCSVDELFNETQYFGPGTRLLVL.

Details on this clone: This CDR3 is also generated by other DNA sequences in the sample. The gene calls are TRBV18 and TRBJ2-5; TRBD1 matches at 11 bases. This CDR3 spans 14 amino acids. Looked up from germline, CDR1 is KGHSH and CDR2 is LQKENI. The trim removed 2 bases at V and 4 bases at J, leaving 0 bases unmatched. The CDR3 region has the DNA TGTGCCAGCTCACCAGGGACAGGGGGAGAGACCCAGTACTTC. Protein: CASSPGTGGETQYF.